This T cell receptor (beta chain) was captured by sequencing in a study of T cells in Graves' hyperthyroidism and ophthalmopathy. Amplification of TCR beta CDR3 regions used RNA as the template. With the HTBI primer set, the TCR CDR3 went through a first round of RT-PCR. TCRdb used MiXCR to reprocess the multiplex PCR reads, holding one entry per CDR3 protein. The sample lists around 600,000 distinct CDR3 sequences, about 14% occurring once. Patients with uncontrolled infections, other autoimmune diseases, pregnancy or lactation were excluded. For the diagnoses, clinical symptoms, serum thyroxine and TRAb, thyroid ultrasound and orbital computed tomography were used. Germline loops: CDR1 MNHEY, CDR2 SMNVEV (reference sequence). This CDR3 spans 15 amino acids. Trimming removed 3 bases from V and 0 bases from J; junction bases left unmatched: 3. General study points: Also found in blood were most expanded thyroid clonotypes above 0.001. Ophthalmopathy stood apart from stable hyperthyroidism in a 13 V-J model.

As regards this clonotype: Its target is not known.

The material sequenced was blood. The chain joins TRBV27 to TRBJ1-2; TRBD1 agrees at 8 bases. This TCR came from a woman in her forties or fifties with Graves' ophthalmopathy. CDR3 amino acids: CASSLTGETNYGYTF. CDR3 bases: TGTGCCAGCAGTTTGACAGGGGAAACTAACTATGGCTACACCTTC.